This is a list of T cell receptor beta chains from one sample in a study of cytomegalovirus exposure and HLA in healthy donors. Here immunoSEQ multiplex PCR was the method, and the copy in TCRdb shows in-frame clones only, minus some. The table shows 120,000 to 150,000 clones, with roughly 68% occurring only once. Specimen: PBMCs. Receptors were obtained from a man in his sixties in good health and CMV-seronegative. Each CDR3 is given without its conserved first and last residue. Clone size is not always given. Where it is, it says once, few, many or a class for expanded clones.

size,V,CDR3
NA,TRBV30,AWSSGGTDTQY
NA,TRBV5-5,ASSSLQGADTQY
NA,TRBV28,ASSQDSHKNTEAF
once,TRBV30,AWSRGQRDYGYT
few,TRBV5-1,ASREGTGGYT
NA,TRBV2,ASSPAGTSGNNEQF
once,TRBV2,ASSEWGVEKLF
few,TRBV6-5,ASRSPAGGQEQF
NA,TRBV25-1,ASSDRIEAF
NA,TRBV7-6,ASSRGQGFNQPQH
few,TRBV19,ASSLGQDNTEAF
NA,TRBV29-1,SVDSRQGSTDTQY
NA,TRBV27,ASSPDRNTDTQY
once,TRBV7-6,ASSSLGGETQY
few,TRBV5-1,ASSLAPAGVGETQY
few,TRBV7-9,ASTSSRLTGDGYT
NA,TRBV11-3,ASSQRSGEQF
NA,TRBV19,ASKRSGGGLAEAF
once,TRBV27,ATLALTRTEAF
few,TRBV9,ASSTGTGAYNSPLH
NA,TRBV30,AWGTGGGETQY
NA,TRBV7-2,ASRKGQGATNEKLF
NA,TRBV27,ASSSPGRSSYEQY
NA,TRBV6-1,ASSPAGSNQPQH
NA,TRBV6-5,ASSYSNGLNEQY
NA,TRBV30,AWSVTVQGTYGYT
NA,TRBV9,ASSVGRWGGSWNEQF
NA,TRBV5-8,ASSLAVIAGGSQETQY
few,TRBV19,ASSIRGSEKLF
NA,TRBV5-4,ASSLEGDRGQSEAF